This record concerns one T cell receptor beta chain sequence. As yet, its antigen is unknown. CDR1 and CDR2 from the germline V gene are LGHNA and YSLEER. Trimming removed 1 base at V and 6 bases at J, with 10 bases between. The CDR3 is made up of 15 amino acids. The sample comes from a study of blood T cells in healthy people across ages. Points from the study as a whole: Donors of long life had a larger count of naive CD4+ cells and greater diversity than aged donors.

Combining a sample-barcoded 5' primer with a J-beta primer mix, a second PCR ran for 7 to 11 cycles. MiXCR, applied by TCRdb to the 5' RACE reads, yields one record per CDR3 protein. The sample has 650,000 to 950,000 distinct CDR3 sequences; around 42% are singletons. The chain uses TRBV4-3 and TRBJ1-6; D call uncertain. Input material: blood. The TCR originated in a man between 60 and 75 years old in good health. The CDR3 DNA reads TGCGCCAGCAGCCAAGCGGGTATGACTAATTCACCCCTCCACTTT. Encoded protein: CASSQAGMTNSPLHF.